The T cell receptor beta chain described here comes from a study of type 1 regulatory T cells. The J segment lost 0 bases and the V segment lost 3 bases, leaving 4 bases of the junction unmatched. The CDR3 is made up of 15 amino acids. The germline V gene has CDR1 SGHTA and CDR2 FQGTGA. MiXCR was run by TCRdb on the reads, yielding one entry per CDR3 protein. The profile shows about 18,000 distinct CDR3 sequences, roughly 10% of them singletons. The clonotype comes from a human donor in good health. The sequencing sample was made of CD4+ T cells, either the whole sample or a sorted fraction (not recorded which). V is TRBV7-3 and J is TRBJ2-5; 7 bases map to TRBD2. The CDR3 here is CASSFRGSDQETQYF. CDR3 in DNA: TGTGCCAGCAGCTTCCGCGGGAGCGACCAAGAGACCCAGTACTTC.